The entry below describes one T cell receptor (beta chain). The CDR3 length is 11 residues. V shed 8 bases and J shed 4 bases, with 6 bases lying between them. This record comes from a study of CD8 T cells in Susac syndrome. TCR beta from blood CD8+ and CD4+ T cells was sequenced. TEMRA cells were FACS-enriched, while CD8+ and CD4+ T cells were negatively isolated. A quantity of about 0.5 to 1 ug RNA underwent reverse transcription using random hexamers. An immunoSEQ multiplex PCR generated amplified TCR beta CDR3 products spanning 54 Vbeta and 13 Jbeta. One entry per CDR3 protein results from TCRdb running MiXCR on the immunoSEQ multiplex PCR reads. The sample consists of fewer than 200,000 distinct CDR3 sequences, 85% to 95% of them appearing once.

This sequence joins TRBV12-3 or TRBV12-4 and TRBJ2-1; maybe TRBD1 (5 bases). Material for sequencing was CD8+ T cells from PBMCs. This sequence originates from a human donor with multiple sclerosis. The CDR3 protein is CASGHYNEQFF. The DNA of the CDR3 is TGTGCCAGCGGACATTACAATGAGCAGTTCTTC.